This is a list of T cell receptor beta chains from one sample in a study of blood T cell repertoires in COVID-19. Only in-frame clones appear in the TCRdb table, and some are missing; sequencing was by immunoSEQ multiplex PCR. The top ten hold 0.6% to 0.65% of the sample, which has 150,000 or so clones, approximately 85% seen once. Sequencing was performed on peripheral blood. The origin of the receptors is a man in his sixties with COVID-19, enrolled during active disease. The CDR3 runs from the conserved cysteine through the conserved F or W. The order of the fields is CDR3 protein, clone size, V gene, J gene. A clone size is listed for some rows: how often the clone was seen (once, few, many), or a class if it is expanded.

CDR3 protein: CASSQVTVTANYGYTF
clone size: -
V gene: TRBV3-1/TRBV3-2
J gene: TRBJ1-2

CDR3 protein: CASSFGQGAEKLFF
clone size: -
V gene: TRBV28
J gene: TRBJ1-4

CDR3 protein: CASSVATGHNEKLFF
clone size: -
V gene: TRBV9
J gene: TRBJ1-4

CDR3 protein: CASGNLLSGGLSSYNEQFF
clone size: few
V gene: TRBV12-5
J gene: TRBJ2-1

CDR3 protein: CASSVVGQTSGNTIYF
clone size: -
V gene: TRBV9
J gene: TRBJ1-3

CDR3 protein: CASSYGDSSYNEQFF
clone size: -
V gene: TRBV6-5
J gene: TRBJ2-1

CDR3 protein: CASSNSQGGLRTEAFF
clone size: -
V gene: TRBV19
J gene: TRBJ1-1

CDR3 protein: CASSWGLAGGGNEQFF
clone size: -
V gene: TRBV5-4
J gene: TRBJ2-1

CDR3 protein: CASSLARGNEQFF
clone size: -
V gene: TRBV5-4
J gene: TRBJ2-1

CDR3 protein: CASSLGQSTDTQYF
clone size: -
V gene: TRBV5-1
J gene: TRBJ2-3

CDR3 protein: CSGGDYNEQFF
clone size: -
V gene: TRBV20-1
J gene: TRBJ2-1

CDR3 protein: CASSQHRADTQYF
clone size: once
V gene: TRBV18
J gene: TRBJ2-3

CDR3 protein: CATSEPGTGMDEQYF
clone size: -
V gene: TRBV24-1
J gene: TRBJ2-7

CDR3 protein: CASSLRHRGAEAFF
clone size: -
V gene: TRBV5-5
J gene: TRBJ1-1

CDR3 protein: CASIPDTRRTNYGYTF
clone size: -
V gene: TRBV6-6
J gene: TRBJ1-2

CDR3 protein: CASSYPLRGLAKNIQYF
clone size: -
V gene: TRBV6-2/TRBV6-3
J gene: TRBJ2-4

CDR3 protein: CAISTGQGSTEAFF
clone size: -
V gene: TRBV10-3
J gene: TRBJ1-1

CDR3 protein: CAIRETGSDEQFF
clone size: few
V gene: TRBV10-3
J gene: TRBJ2-1

CDR3 protein: CASSFYTPTGDGYTF
clone size: -
V gene: TRBV7-2
J gene: TRBJ1-2

CDR3 protein: CASSYNFRDRITGELFF
clone size: few
V gene: TRBV14
J gene: TRBJ2-2

CDR3 protein: CASSLGDRVAETQYF
clone size: -
V gene: TRBV11-2
J gene: TRBJ2-5

CDR3 protein: CASSLSRNTEAFF
clone size: -
V gene: TRBV18
J gene: TRBJ1-1

CDR3 protein: CASSSPRDRAEKLFF
clone size: -
V gene: TRBV6-2/TRBV6-3
J gene: TRBJ1-4

CDR3 protein: CASGLPDEKLFF
clone size: -
V gene: TRBV28
J gene: TRBJ1-4

CDR3 protein: CASSLGRLAGGPQYF
clone size: -
V gene: TRBV7-2
J gene: TRBJ2-5

CDR3 protein: CASSPPIEKLFF
clone size: -
V gene: TRBV18
J gene: TRBJ1-4

CDR3 protein: CASSPGNYGYTF
clone size: -
V gene: TRBV5-6
J gene: TRBJ1-2

CDR3 protein: CASRYSAGQPQHF
clone size: -
V gene: TRBV2
J gene: TRBJ1-5

CDR3 protein: CASSTGVWTEAFF
clone size: -
V gene: TRBV21-1
J gene: TRBJ1-1

CDR3 protein: CASSSSGVQETQYF
clone size: -
V gene: TRBV7-9
J gene: TRBJ2-5

CDR3 protein: CASKPAGTYEQYF
clone size: once
V gene: TRBV2
J gene: TRBJ2-7

CDR3 protein: CASSGGRGKGQDGYTF
clone size: -
V gene: TRBV7-9
J gene: TRBJ1-2

CDR3 protein: CAGGDLDRAGNTIYF
clone size: -
V gene: TRBV28
J gene: TRBJ1-3

CDR3 protein: CASSVAPSGSYGELFF
clone size: once
V gene: TRBV6-4
J gene: TRBJ2-2

CDR3 protein: CAISQLGRAGGTDTQYF
clone size: -
V gene: TRBV10-3
J gene: TRBJ2-3